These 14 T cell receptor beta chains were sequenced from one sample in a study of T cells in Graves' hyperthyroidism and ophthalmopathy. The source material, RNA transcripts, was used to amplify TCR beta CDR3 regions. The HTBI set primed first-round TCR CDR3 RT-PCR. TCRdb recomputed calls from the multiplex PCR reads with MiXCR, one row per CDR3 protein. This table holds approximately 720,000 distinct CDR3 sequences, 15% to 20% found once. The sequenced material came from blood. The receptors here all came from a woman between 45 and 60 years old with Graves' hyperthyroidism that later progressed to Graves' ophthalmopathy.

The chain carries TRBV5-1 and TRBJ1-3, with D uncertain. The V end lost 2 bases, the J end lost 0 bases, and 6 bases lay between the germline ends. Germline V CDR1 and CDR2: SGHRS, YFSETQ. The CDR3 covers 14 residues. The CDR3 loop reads CASSFSNSGNTIYF. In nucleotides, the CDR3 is TGCGCCAGCAGCTTCTCCAACTCTGGAAACACCATATATTTT.

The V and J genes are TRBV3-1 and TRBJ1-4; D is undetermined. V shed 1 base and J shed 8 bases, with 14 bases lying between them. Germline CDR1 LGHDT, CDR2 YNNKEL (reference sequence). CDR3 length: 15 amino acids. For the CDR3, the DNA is TGTGCCAGCAGCCAAGTGGAGTGGGTCGGAGAAAAACTGTTTTTT. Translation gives CASSQVEWVGEKLFF.

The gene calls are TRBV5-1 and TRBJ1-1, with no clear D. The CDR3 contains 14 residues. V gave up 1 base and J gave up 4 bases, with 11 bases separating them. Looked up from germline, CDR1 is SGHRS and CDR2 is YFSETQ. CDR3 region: CASSLPTEGTEAFF. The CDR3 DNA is TGCGCCAGCAGCTTGCCCACGGAGGGCACTGAAGCTTTCTTT. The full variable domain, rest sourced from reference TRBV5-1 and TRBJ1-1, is KAGVTQTPRYLIKTRGQQVTLSCSPISGHRSVSWYQQTPGQGLQFLFEYFSETQRNKGNFPGRFSGRQFSNSRSEMNVSTLELGDSALYLCASSLPTEGTEAFFGQGTRLTVV.

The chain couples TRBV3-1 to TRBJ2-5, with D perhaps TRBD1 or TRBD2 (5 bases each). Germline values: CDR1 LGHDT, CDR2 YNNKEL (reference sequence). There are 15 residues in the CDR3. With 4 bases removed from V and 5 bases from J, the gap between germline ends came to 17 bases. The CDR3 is CASSPHGARAETQYF. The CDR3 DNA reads TGTGCCAGCAGCCCTCACGGGGCTCGAGCCGAGACCCAGTACTTC.

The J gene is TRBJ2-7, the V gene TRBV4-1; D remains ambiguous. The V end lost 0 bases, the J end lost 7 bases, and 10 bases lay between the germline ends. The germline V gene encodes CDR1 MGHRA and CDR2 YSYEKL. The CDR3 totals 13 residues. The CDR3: CASSQDQSTEQYF. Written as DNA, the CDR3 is TGCGCCAGCAGCCAAGATCAGAGTACGGAGCAGTACTTC.

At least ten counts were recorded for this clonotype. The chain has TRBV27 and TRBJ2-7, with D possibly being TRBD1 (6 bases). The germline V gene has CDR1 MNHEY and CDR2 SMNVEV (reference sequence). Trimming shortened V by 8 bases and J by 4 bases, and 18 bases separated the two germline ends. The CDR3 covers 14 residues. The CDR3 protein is CASGETGSQYEQYF. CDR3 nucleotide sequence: TGTGCCAGCGGAGAGACAGGTTCTCAATACGAGCAGTACTTC.

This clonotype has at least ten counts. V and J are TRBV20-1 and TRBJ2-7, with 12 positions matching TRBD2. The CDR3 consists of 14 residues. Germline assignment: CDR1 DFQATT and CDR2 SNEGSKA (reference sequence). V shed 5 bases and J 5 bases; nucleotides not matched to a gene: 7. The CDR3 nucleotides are TGCAGTGCTTTGAGACTAGCGGGGGACGACGAGCAGTACTTC. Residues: CSALRLAGDDEQYF.

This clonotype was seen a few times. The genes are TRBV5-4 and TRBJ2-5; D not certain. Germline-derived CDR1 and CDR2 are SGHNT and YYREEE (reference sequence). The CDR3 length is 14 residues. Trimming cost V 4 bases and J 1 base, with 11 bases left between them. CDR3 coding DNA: TGTGCCAGCAGCACACGACGGCTCCAAGAGACCCAGTACTTC. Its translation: CASSTRRLQETQYF.

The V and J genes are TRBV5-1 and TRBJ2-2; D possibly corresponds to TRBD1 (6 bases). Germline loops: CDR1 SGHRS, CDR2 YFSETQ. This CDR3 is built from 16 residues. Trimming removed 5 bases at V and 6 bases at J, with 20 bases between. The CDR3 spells CASSPRREYRAGELFF. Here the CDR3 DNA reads TGCGCCAGCAGTCCTCGCCGGGAATACAGGGCCGGGGAGCTGTTTTTT.

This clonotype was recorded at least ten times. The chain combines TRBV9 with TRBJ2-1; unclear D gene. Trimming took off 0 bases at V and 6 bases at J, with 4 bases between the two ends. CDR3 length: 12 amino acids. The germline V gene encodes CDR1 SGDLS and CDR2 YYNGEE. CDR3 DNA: TGTGCCAGCAGCGTAGTCTTCAATGAGCAGTTCTTC. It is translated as CASSVVFNEQFF.

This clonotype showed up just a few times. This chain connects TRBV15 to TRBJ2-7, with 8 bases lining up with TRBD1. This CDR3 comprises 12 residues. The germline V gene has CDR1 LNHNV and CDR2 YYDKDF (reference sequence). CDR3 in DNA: TGTGCAACCGGGACAGGCCCCTACGAGCAGTACTTC. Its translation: CATGTGPYEQYF.

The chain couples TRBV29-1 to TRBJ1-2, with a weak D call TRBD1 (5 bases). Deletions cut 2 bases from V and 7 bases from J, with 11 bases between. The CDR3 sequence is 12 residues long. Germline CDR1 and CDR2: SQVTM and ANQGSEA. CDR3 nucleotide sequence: TGCAGCGTTGAAAGAGGGGACGGTGGCTACACCTTC. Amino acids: CSVERGDGGYTF.

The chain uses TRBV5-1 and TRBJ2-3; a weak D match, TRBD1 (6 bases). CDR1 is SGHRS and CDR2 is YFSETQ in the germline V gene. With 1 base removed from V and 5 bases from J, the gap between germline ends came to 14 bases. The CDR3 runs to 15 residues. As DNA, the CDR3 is TGCGCCAGCAGCTTGACCTCAGGGGTTAGAGATACGCAGTATTTT. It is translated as CASSLTSGVRDTQYF.

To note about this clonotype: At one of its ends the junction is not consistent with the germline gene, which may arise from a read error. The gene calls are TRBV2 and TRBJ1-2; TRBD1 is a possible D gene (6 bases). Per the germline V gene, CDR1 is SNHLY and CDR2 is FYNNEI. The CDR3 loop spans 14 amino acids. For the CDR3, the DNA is TGTACCAGCGTAAGGGACACAGAGATCTATGGCTACACCTTC. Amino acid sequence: CTSVRDTEIYGYTF.